The 4 T cell receptor beta chains given below trace back to one sample, sequenced in a study of blood T cell repertoires in COVID-19. Assay used: immunoSEQ multiplex PCR; TCRdb lists only in-frame clones, some missing. The repertoire holds about 83,000 clones, with approximately 86% as singletons. The sequenced sample was peripheral blood. These receptor sequences come from a man older than 75 with active or convalescent COVID-19.

There are a few counts of this clone. The chain has TRBV9 and TRBJ1-6; no firm D call. This CDR3 contains 14 residues. Germline V lookup: CDR1 SGDLS, CDR2 YYNGEE. The ends were cut back, 5 bases at V and 6 bases at J, with 12 bases in the middle. In DNA form, the CDR3 reads TGTGCCAGCAGTGCCGGGAATGCTAATTCACCCCTCCACTTT. This sequence encodes CASSAGNANSPLHF.

The chain uses TRBV5-1 and TRBJ2-3; D might be TRBD1 (5 bases). CDR3 size: 14 residues. From germline, CDR1 is SGHRS and CDR2 YFSETQ. Trimming pared 3 bases from V and 2 bases from J, leaving 10 bases between. CDR3 nucleotides: TGCGCCAGCAGCTCTGGGGCAGCCACAGATACGCAGTATTTT. It translates to CASSSGAATDTQYF.

The chain uses TRBV9 and TRBJ1-1; no clear D gene. The CDR3 is 14 amino acids. The ends were cut back, 0 bases at V and 5 bases at J, with 11 bases in the middle. CDR1 SGDLS and CDR2 YYNGEE come from the germline V gene. The CDR3 here is CASSVEPLRTEAFF. For the CDR3, the DNA is TGTGCCAGCAGCGTAGAACCCCTCCGGACTGAAGCTTTCTTT.

V and J are TRBV29-1 and TRBJ2-1; 9 positions match TRBD1. The germline CDR1 and CDR2 sequences are SQVTM and ANQGSEA. V lost 7 bases to trimming and J lost 8 bases; unmatched junction nucleotides: 12. The CDR3 totals 14 residues. CDR3 in amino acids: CSAKEDRGYDEQFF. The CDR3 DNA is TGCAGCGCAAAGGAGGACAGGGGATACGATGAGCAGTTCTTC.